Presented here are 21 T cell receptor beta chains from one specimen sequenced in a study of CD8 T cells in seronegative destructive rheumatoid arthritis. TCRdb's copy holds only in-frame clones and misses some; the assay was immunoSEQ multiplex PCR. The repertoire holds 10,000 to 15,000 clones, with 83% as singletons. Sequencing was performed on CD8+ T cells from blood. The receptors originated from a woman between 30 and 50 years old with seronegative destructive rheumatoid arthritis.

This chain connects TRBV27 to TRBJ2-1; TRBD1 aligns across 8 bases. Germline V gene lookup returns CDR1 MNHEY and CDR2 SMNVEV (reference sequence). Germline trimming cut 7 bases from V and 1 base from J; bases unmatched to any gene: 9. CDR3 length: 16 amino acids. CDR3 loop: CASTIQGALSYNEQFF. CDR3 DNA sequence: TGTGCCAGCACTATTCAGGGGGCGTTATCCTACAATGAGCAGTTCTTC.

The chain has TRBV7-8 and TRBJ1-5; no clear D gene. The CDR3 covers 15 residues. The V and J ends lost 1 base and 6 bases respectively, with 13 bases between them. CDR1 and CDR2 (germline): SGHVS, FQNEAQ. CDR3 coding DNA: TGTGCCAGCAGCTTAGGCCCGGGTTCGGGTCAGCCCCAGCATTTT. This encodes CASSLGPGSGQPQHF.

A single count supports this clone. The genes are TRBV13 and TRBJ2-7; TRBD2 agrees at 8 bases. The V gene's germline CDR1 is PRHDT and CDR2 FYEKMQ (reference sequence). The CDR3 consists of 16 residues. J was trimmed by 5 bases and V by 5 bases; bases with no gene match: 14. CDR3 region: CASSPLGAGVRNEQYV. As DNA, the CDR3 is TGTGCCAGCAGCCCCCTGGGAGCGGGGGTTCGTAACGAGCAGTACGTC.

This clone has just a few counts. The chain joins TRBV4-2 to TRBJ1-1; 10 bases are shared with TRBD1. The CDR3 runs 13 residues. CDR1 LGHNA and CDR2 YNFKEQ come from the germline V gene. Losses at the gene ends were 5 bases for V and 8 bases for J; bases not matched to a gene: 5. The CDR3: CASSWTGGAEAFF. Written as DNA, the CDR3 is TGTGCCAGCAGCTGGACAGGGGGAGCAGAAGCTTTCTTT.

This chain connects TRBV7-6 to TRBJ1-1; no firm D call. Germline V lookup: CDR1 SGHVS, CDR2 FNYEAQ. The V end was cut by 2 bases, the J end by 5 bases, with 9 bases between. The CDR3 length is 13 residues. CDR3 nucleotide sequence: TGTGCCAGCAGCTTAACGGGTGGGACTGAAGCTTTCTTT. This translates into CASSLTGGTEAFF. Complete variable domain (other parts from reference TRBV7-6 and TRBJ1-1): GAGVSQSPRYKVTKRGQDVALRCDPISGHVSLYWYRQALGQGPEFLTYFNYEAQQDKSGLPNDRFSAERPEGSISTLTIQRTEQRDSAMYRCASSLTGGTEAFFGQGTRLTVV.

This clone showed up just once. The rearrangement joins TRBV30 to TRBJ2-1; TRBD2 matches 10 bases. V dropped 4 bases and J dropped 4; count of bases not matched to a gene: 1. This CDR3 has 13 amino acids. Germline V gene data show CDR1 as GTSNPN and CDR2 as SVGIG (reference sequence). The CDR3 sequence: CAWTSGGYNEQFF. CDR3 coding DNA: TGTGCCTGGACTAGCGGGGGATACAATGAGCAGTTCTTC.

The CDR3 here is CASSEVIAGGYQETQYF. Written as DNA, the CDR3 is TGTGCCAGCAGTGAAGTTATAGCGGGTGGGTACCAAGAGACCCAGTACTTC. The chain recombines TRBV6-1 with TRBJ2-5; 7 nucleotides agree with TRBD2. With V trimmed by 1 base and J by 0 bases, 8 bases remained unmatched. The CDR3 is 17 residues long. Looked up from germline, CDR1 is MNHNS and CDR2 is SASEGT.

This rearrangement joins TRBV10-3 to TRBJ2-5, with D unresolved. The CDR3 is 14 residues long. Trimming took 3 bases from V and 3 from J, leaving 11 bases between them. Germline V gene data show CDR1 as ENHRY and CDR2 as SYGVKD. CDR3 residues: CAISEDFGEETQYF. CDR3 bases: TGTGCCATCAGTGAAGATTTTGGAGAAGAGACCCAGTACTTC.

This rearrangement joins TRBV21-1 to TRBJ1-6; the D call TRBD1 from the table was never checked on the DNA. TRBV21-1 is designated a pseudogene. This CDR3 is 20 amino acids long. CDR3 in DNA: TGTGCCAGCAGCAAAACTTTCAGGGCTAGGGGCGTCTCCTATAATTCACCCCTCCACTTT. Amino acid sequence: CASSKTFRARGVSYNSPLHF.

The chain is built from TRBV2 and TRBJ2-7; D possibly corresponds to TRBD2 (6 bases). Germline V gene data show CDR1 as SNHLY and CDR2 as FYNNEI. This CDR3 has 12 residues. V lost 4 bases and J lost 3, with 7 bases in between. CDR3 nucleotide sequence: TGTGCCAGCAGTGGGGGGGTCTACGAGCAGTACTTC. Amino acid sequence: CASSGGVYEQYF.

This clone appeared a few times. The CDR3 sequence is CASSITGSQVDYGYTF. CDR3 coding DNA: TGCGCCAGCAGCATAACCGGGAGCCAGGTGGACTATGGCTACACCTTC. The gene calls are TRBV5-1 and TRBJ1-2; the D is unclear. CDR1 SGHRS and CDR2 YFSETQ come from the germline V gene. This CDR3 is built from 16 residues. V shed 4 bases and J shed 3 bases, with 19 bases lying between them.

The chain combines TRBV27 with TRBJ2-7; 8 bases map to TRBD1. This CDR3 comprises 14 residues. V lost 4 bases to trimming and J lost 3 bases; unmatched junction nucleotides: 5. The V gene's germline CDR1 is MNHEY and CDR2 SMNVEV (reference sequence). This CDR3 is CASSSYRGYYEQYF. The CDR3, as DNA: TGTGCCAGCAGTTCATACAGGGGGTACTACGAGCAGTACTTC.

Written as DNA, the CDR3 is TGTGCCAGCAGCTCCCCGACTAGCGGGGGGGAAAGCTCCTACGAGCAGTACGTC. It encodes CASSSPTSGGESSYEQYV. The chain is built from TRBV7-8 and TRBJ2-7; 14 nucleotides match TRBD2. The CDR3 spans 18 residues. Germline CDR1 SGHVS, CDR2 FQNEAQ. Trimming cost V 4 bases and J 0 bases; bases outside gene matches: 8.

This clone was found a few times. The V and J genes are TRBV6-1 and TRBJ2-7; 9 bases are shared with TRBD2. This CDR3 spans 16 amino acids. J gave up 3 bases and V 0 bases, and 6 bases lay outside the gene matches. Looked up from germline, CDR1 is MNHNS and CDR2 is SASEGT. The CDR3 protein is CASSEAVGRGGYEQYV. The CDR3 region has the DNA TGTGCCAGCAGTGAAGCAGTCGGGCGGGGGGGCTACGAGCAGTACGTC.

The rearrangement joins TRBV6-5 to TRBJ1-2; maybe TRBD1 (6 bases). Trimming took 7 bases from V and 6 from J, leaving 12 bases between them. CDR3 length: 12 residues. Germline V CDR1 and CDR2: MNHEY, SVGAGI. The CDR3 region has the DNA TGTGCCAGCATCACAGGGTCAAATGGCTACACCTTC. It is translated as CASITGSNGYTF.

The gene calls are TRBV4-1 and TRBJ1-6; D remains unclear. Germline CDR1 MGHRA, CDR2 YSYEKL. The CDR3 has 15 amino acids. V was pared by 4 bases and J by 10 bases, with 17 bases between. CDR3: CASSLQVGERSPLHF. CDR3 nucleotide sequence: TGCGCCAGCAGCCTCCAGGTCGGGGAGAGGTCACCCCTCCACTTT.

The rearrangement links TRBV13 to TRBJ1-1; TRBD1 might be the D (5 bases). The CDR3 extends over 13 amino acids. V was trimmed by 1 base and J by 4 bases, leaving 7 bases between them. The V gene's germline CDR1 is PRHDT and CDR2 FYEKMQ (reference sequence). CDR3 coding DNA: TGTGCCAGCAGCTTAGAAGGGGTCACTGAAGCTTTCTTT. As protein: CASSLEGVTEAFF.

The chain recombines TRBV4-2 with TRBJ1-2; D is perhaps TRBD1 (5 bases). Trimming left V 3 bases short and J 7 bases short, with 15 bases between. CDR1 is LGHNA, CDR2 YNFKEQ, per germline. The CDR3 spans 14 residues. In DNA form, the CDR3 reads TGTGCCAGCAGCCAGCCGGGGGAGGTTGTTGGCTACACCTTC. It is translated as CASSQPGEVVGYTF.

The genes are TRBV6-5 and TRBJ1-5; the D is unclear. Trimming pared 4 bases from V and 4 bases from J, leaving 8 bases between. CDR1 MNHEY and CDR2 SVGAGI come from the germline V gene. The CDR3 has 13 amino acids. The chain's CDR3 is CASSLSENQPQHF. The CDR3 nucleotides are TGTGCCAGCAGTTTGAGCGAAAATCAGCCCCAGCATTTT.

The V gene is TRBV11-2, the J gene TRBJ2-5; TRBD2 matches at 11 bases. Germline trimming cut 3 bases from V and 1 base from J; bases unmatched to any gene: 1. The CDR3 extends over 15 amino acids. CDR1 and CDR2 from the germline V gene are SGHAT and FQNNGV. The CDR3 region has the DNA TGTGCCAGCAGCTTTAGCGGGGGGGTCCAAGAGACCCAGTACTTC. Amino acid sequence: CASSFSGGVQETQYF.

V gene TRBV4-1 combines with J gene TRBJ1-2; tentative D call: TRBD1 (5 bases). This CDR3 spans 14 amino acids. Trimming stripped 3 bases from V and 6 bases from J, with 14 bases between. Looked up from germline, CDR1 is MGHRA and CDR2 is YSYEKL. The CDR3 DNA reads as TGCGCCAGCAGCCAGAGTCGGGGGGACCATGGCTACACCTTC. Translation gives CASSQSRGDHGYTF.